The 20 T cell receptor beta chains below come from one sample, sequenced in a study of blood T cell repertoires in COVID-19. Assay used: immunoSEQ multiplex PCR; TCRdb lists only in-frame clones, some missing. Of roughly 260,000 clones in the sample, about nine tenths were seen once. Sequencing used peripheral blood. These receptors all stem from a young adult with COVID-19, enrolled during active disease.

The genes are TRBV19 and TRBJ1-1, with unresolved D. Germline V gene lookup returns CDR1 LNHDA and CDR2 SQIVND (reference sequence). V was shortened by 3 bases and J by 0 bases, with 14 bases between the two germline ends. CDR3 length: 16 amino acids. The CDR3 here is CASSMYGMGMNTEAFF. Written as DNA, the CDR3 is TGTGCCAGTAGTATGTACGGGATGGGGATGAACACTGAAGCTTTCTTT.

The CDR3 sequence: CASSLPGGAGGISYEQYF. The CDR3 DNA reads TGTGCCAGCAGTTTACCCGGGGGAGCGGGAGGTATCTCCTACGAGCAGTACTTC. This rearrangement joins TRBV28 to TRBJ2-7; 9 bases align to TRBD2. CDR3 size: 18 residues. V shed 2 bases and J 0 bases; nucleotides not matched to a gene: 11. Germline V gives CDR1 MDHEN, CDR2 SYDVKM.

The J gene is TRBJ1-4, the V gene TRBV2, with 9 nucleotides matching TRBD1. The trim removed 6 bases at V and 7 bases at J, leaving 6 bases unmatched. CDR3 length equals 14 residues. Germline lookup yields CDR1 SNHLY and CDR2 FYNNEI. The CDR3 bases are TGTGCCAGCAGGTTACAGGGGGCTTCTGAAAAACTGTTTTTT. Its protein is CASRLQGASEKLFF. The complete variable domain, with remaining parts taken from reference TRBV2 and TRBJ1-4, reads EPEVTQTPSHQVTQMGQEVILRCVPISNHLYFYWYRQILGQKVEFLVSFYNNEISEKSEIFDDQFSVERPDGSNFTLKIRSTKLEDSAMYFCASRLQGASEKLFFGSGTQLSVL.

V usage is TRBV2 and J usage is TRBJ1-1; D not certain. The CDR3 extends over 11 amino acids. Germline V gene data show CDR1 as SNHLY and CDR2 as FYNNEI. With 10 bases removed from V and 2 bases from J, the gap between germline ends came to 8 bases. The CDR3 region has the DNA TGTGCCACGACGGGAAACACTGAAGCTTTCTTT. Amino acids: CATTGNTEAFF. The full variable domain, its missing parts supplied by reference TRBV2 and TRBJ1-1, is EPEVTQTPSHQVTQMGQEVILRCVPISNHLYFYWYRQILGQKVEFLVSFYNNEISEKSEIFDDQFSVERPDGSNFTLKIRSTKLEDSAMYFCATTGNTEAFFGQGTRLTVV.

The chain couples TRBV2 to TRBJ2-5; 7 nucleotides agree with TRBD1. Trimming cost V 7 bases and J 5 bases; bases outside gene matches: 13. The CDR3 runs 15 residues. Germline assignment: CDR1 SNHLY and CDR2 FYNNEI. In DNA, the CDR3 is TGTGCCAGCAAAGGGGGCCTCCTGCTGAGGGAGACCCAGTACTTC. It specifies CASKGGLLLRETQYF.

The rearrangement links TRBV19 to TRBJ2-3, with 7 positions matching TRBD1. V shed 3 bases and J 1 base; nucleotides not matched to a gene: 7. CDR1 is LNHDA and CDR2 is SQIVND in the germline V gene (reference sequence). The CDR3 contains 16 residues. CDR3 loop: CASSIHKGAGTDTQYF. The DNA for the CDR3 is TGTGCCAGTAGTATCCATAAGGGGGCCGGCACAGATACGCAGTATTTT.

The J gene is TRBJ1-4, the V gene TRBV5-1, with TRBD1 matching over 10 bases. The V gene's germline CDR1 is SGHRS and CDR2 YFSETQ. Unmatched junction bases numbered 1, after V lost 2 bases and J lost 0 bases. There are 16 residues in the CDR3. CDR3 bases: TGCGCCAGCAGCTTAGGACAGGGGGCAACTAATGAAAAACTGTTTTTT. As protein: CASSLGQGATNEKLFF.

The chain employs TRBV10-3 and TRBJ2-3; D perhaps matches TRBD2 (6 bases). The length of the CDR3 is 15 residues. Germline loops: CDR1 ENHRY, CDR2 SYGVKD. Trimming removed 2 bases from V and 0 bases from J, with 9 bases in between. The CDR3 coding sequence is TGTGCCATCAGTGAGAGCGGGTCCAGCACAGATACGCAGTATTTT. It is translated as CAISESGSSTDTQYF.

This CDR3 is CASSLSSGSGEQYF. CDR3 DNA: TGTGCCAGCAGCCTGAGTAGCGGGAGTGGGGAGCAGTACTTC. The chain employs TRBV3-1 (or the pseudogene TRBV3-2) and TRBJ2-7, with 9 bases aligning to TRBD2. The CDR3 has 14 residues. Germline V gene sequence: CDR1 LGHDT, CDR2 YNNKEL (reference sequence). V shed 4 bases, J shed 7 bases, and the junction held 8 bases outside the gene matches.

The CDR3 sequence: CASNDTGNYGYTF. The CDR3 region has the DNA TGCGCCAGCAACGATACAGGGAACTATGGCTACACCTTC. The V gene is TRBV23-1, the J gene TRBJ1-2; the D gene is possibly TRBD1 (6 bases). TRBV23-1 counts as an open reading frame of uncertain function. The CDR3 totals 13 residues. With 7 bases removed from V and 2 bases from J, the gap between germline ends came to 11 bases.

The chain joins TRBV7-9 to TRBJ2-1, with 9 bases matching TRBD2. CDR1 and CDR2 from the germline V gene are SEHNR and FQNEAQ (reference sequence). V gave up 5 bases and J gave up 4 bases; unmatched junction bases: 12. The CDR3 totals 17 residues. CDR3 in amino acids: CASSTGTGSGGYNEQFF. In DNA, the CDR3 is TGTGCCAGCAGCACAGGAACGGGTAGCGGGGGATACAATGAGCAGTTCTTC. The complete variable domain, with remaining parts taken from reference TRBV7-9 and TRBJ2-1, reads DTGVSQNPRHKITKRGQNVTFRCDPISEHNRLYWYRQTLGQGPEFLTYFQNEAQLEKSRLLSDRFSAERPKGSFSTLEIQRTEQGDSAMYLCASSTGTGSGGYNEQFFGPGTRLTVL.

This sequence joins TRBV7-2 and TRBJ1-1; TRBD1 might be the D (5 bases). Germline values: CDR1 SGHTA, CDR2 FQGNSA. Trimming removed 8 bases from V and 1 base from J, with 8 bases in between. The CDR3 covers 12 residues. The CDR3 sequence: CASAGPNTEAFF. The CDR3, as DNA: TGTGCCAGCGCAGGGCCGAACACTGAAGCTTTCTTT.

The chain recombines TRBV3-1 (or the pseudogene TRBV3-2) with TRBJ2-7; maybe TRBD2 (6 bases). The CDR3 length is 15 residues. Deletions cut 0 bases from V and 2 bases from J, with 11 bases between. Per the germline V gene, CDR1 is LGHDT and CDR2 is YNNKEL (reference sequence). CDR3 nucleotide sequence: TGTGCCAGCAGCCAAGATCTCGGGACTCCCTACGAGCAGTACTTC. Protein: CASSQDLGTPYEQYF.

As regards this clone: The identical CDR3 is also encoded by other nucleotide sequences in the sample. The J gene is TRBJ1-5, the V gene TRBV24-1; 11 bases are shared with TRBD1. Germline values: CDR1 KGHDR, CDR2 SFDVKD. V lost 7 bases to trimming and J lost 2 bases; unmatched junction nucleotides: 6. The CDR3 sequence is 16 residues long. The CDR3 region is CATSDPGQGGNQPQHF. CDR3 sequence (DNA): TGTGCCACCAGCGACCCGGGACAGGGGGGCAATCAGCCCCAGCATTTT.

The chain recombines TRBV4-1 with TRBJ2-5; D is unresolved. Germline V gene data show CDR1 as MGHRA and CDR2 as YSYEKL. Trimming pared 0 bases from V and 0 bases from J, leaving 14 bases between. The CDR3 extends over 17 amino acids. The chain's CDR3 is CASSQEIGTLYQETQYF. The CDR3 DNA reads as TGCGCCAGCAGCCAAGAGATTGGTACTCTGTACCAAGAGACCCAGTACTTC.

V gene TRBV7-8 combines with J gene TRBJ2-7, with D possibly TRBD2 on 6 matching bases. The CDR3 covers 14 residues. V lost 2 bases to trimming and J lost 6 bases, with 14 bases between them. Germline V lookup: CDR1 SGHVS, CDR2 FQNEAQ. CDR3 coding DNA: TGTGCCAGCAGCTTATACGGAGGGGCTCGCGAGCAGTACTTC. Its protein is CASSLYGGAREQYF.

The chain joins TRBV2 to TRBJ2-2; D ambiguous. The length of the CDR3 is 11 residues. Trimming removed 5 bases at V and 9 bases at J, with 7 bases between. Germline CDR1 and CDR2: SNHLY and FYNNEI. CDR3 DNA sequence: TGTGCCAGCAGTTTTGTTAGGGAGCTGTTTTTT. This translates into CASSFVRELFF.

The CDR3 protein is CASSLSDYRYNEQFF. The CDR3 DNA sequence: TGTGCCAGCAGCCTTTCGGATTACAGATACAATGAGCAGTTCTTC. The chain couples TRBV13 to TRBJ2-1; the D is unclear. Deletions cut 5 bases from V and 4 bases from J, with 15 bases between. The CDR3 is 15 residues long. Germline V gives CDR1 PRHDT, CDR2 FYEKMQ (reference sequence).

The chain joins TRBV19 to TRBJ2-2, with 8 bases identical to TRBD1. Losses at the gene ends were 2 bases for V and 13 bases for J; bases not matched to a gene: 3. This CDR3 is 12 amino acids long. Per germline, CDR1 LNHDA and CDR2 SQIVND (reference sequence). The DNA of the CDR3 is TGTGCCAGTAGTATATTCGGACAGGGGCTGTTTTTT. This gives the protein CASSIFGQGLFF.

The chain combines TRBV10-3 with TRBJ2-7; 7 bases are shared with TRBD2. The CDR3 contains 13 residues. CDR1 and CDR2 (germline): ENHRY, SYGVKD. The J segment lost 4 bases and the V segment lost 10 bases, leaving 10 bases of the junction unmatched. The CDR3 reads CATLSGTIYEQYF. CDR3 coding DNA: TGTGCCACTTTAAGCGGGACCATATACGAGCAGTACTTC.